The source of this T cell receptor beta chain is a study of cytomegalovirus exposure and HLA in healthy donors. A word on this clone: Antigen specificity is unknown.

PCR used 60 Vbeta primers and 13 Jbeta primers. Using immunoSEQ multiplex PCR, the repertoire was profiled, and TCRdb retains in-frame clones only, with some absent. The table has 130,000 to 150,000 clones, around three quarters seen once; the top ten hold about 6.9%. This CDR3 contains 17 residues. Germline CDR1 reads LNHDA; CDR2 reads SQIVND (reference sequence). The V end was cut by 3 bases, the J end by 1 base, with 18 bases between. General study findings and limits: Most observed TCR sequences were rare, whereas some public TCRs were detected in many donors.

Sequenced material: PBMCs. The gene calls are TRBV19 and TRBJ1-1; D remains unclear. The sequence derives from a woman aged 40 to 50 in good health and CMV-seropositive. The chain's CDR3 is CASSIWAPGKQNTEAFF. CDR3 nucleotide sequence: TGTGCCAGTAGTATTTGGGCACCGGGAAAGCAGAACACTGAAGCTTTCTTT.